Detailed here is one T cell receptor (beta chain). Its binding antigen is unknown. Base quality data are lacking; no much larger clone is found one base away. The trim is 6 bases for V and 3 bases for J, with a gap of 15 bases between the germline ends. The germline V gene (reference sequence) provides CDR1 MNHEY and CDR2 SMNVEV. From the cysteine through the phenylalanine, the CDR3 covers 15 amino acids. Just the 45-base CDR3 DNA is kept, in frame starting at base 1. This sample is drawn from a study of CD8+ T cells in alopecia areata (dated by TCRdb to the late 2010s). Background on the whole study: The treated patients, all with moderate-to-severe alopecia areata, were enrolled in an open-label pilot trial of oral tofacitinib given at 5 to 10 mg twice daily. TCRbeta CDR3 regions were amplified by immunoSEQ multiplex PCR with 35 Vbeta forward and 13 Jbeta reverse primers. Scalp clonality was compared among normal scalp (n=4), patchy alopecia areata scalp (n=8), and alopecia totalis/universalis scalp (n=8). For the treated patients, the SALT score, which quantifies what percentage of scalp surface area is affected, served as the measure of disease severity. Biopsies were taken from tofacitinib-treated patients at baseline and at 4 and 24 weeks of treatment, and a later scalp biopsy was taken in several of the tofacitinib-treated patients. To study T cell clonal expansion in alopecia areata, the researchers applied high-throughput TCRbeta sequencing to both the C3H/HeJ mouse model and human patients. The RNA source kit depended on sample type: the PAXgene miRNA kit for fixed scalp, the miRNeasy kit for PBMCs, and the RNeasy kit for mouse skin. Human TCRbeta sequencing covered scalp tissue and sorted CD4+ and CD8+ peripheral blood T cells from patchy and totalis/universalis alopecia areata patients and healthy controls. Tofacitinib was given for 6 to 18 months, followed by 6 months of follow-up off drug to assess delayed response and recurrence.

The paper as a whole reports these results and caveats: TCR sequences shared between patients were less clear than in mice, possibly partly because of HLA diversity in the patient population. Unlike mouse skin, which is dominated by gammadelta T cells, normal human skin has resident alphabeta T cells that are also sequenced, and this complicates analysis of the scalp TCR repertoire. Tofacitinib significantly lowered scalp clonality and the number of expanded CD8+ clones among the top 100 scalp clones. Lesional scalp, especially in alopecia totalis/universalis, showed higher clonality and more expanded CD8+ clones than normal scalp, suggesting antigenic drive. The treated cohort was small, with a single nonresponder, so links between baseline CD8+ expansion and response need larger studies. During tofacitinib treatment, many expanded lesional clones remained in scalp and blood, and this persistence may partly explain relapse after treatment is stopped.

Per the publication, the time point label means: 4 weeks on oral tofacitinib. The treatment or condition label of this sample denotes: oral pan-JAK inhibitor, 5-10 mg twice daily. Lesional scalp punch biopsies and peripheral blood were obtained from alopecia areata patients. After PBMCs were isolated by density centrifugation and stained for CD3, CD4 and CD8, a FACSAria was used to sort CD4+ and CD8+ T cells. Library method: the immunoSEQ multiplex PCR assay. To provide template for TCR sequencing, every sample had RNA extracted and reverse transcribed into cDNA. SuperScript III was used to make first-strand cDNA, primed with a 2:1 mix of oligo-dT and random hexamers. A synthetic immune receptor repertoire was used to assess amplification bias, and residual bias was removed computationally. Per the source publication's procedure: Raw reads were preprocessed to remove errors, and CDR3 was defined by IMGT conventions from the conserved cysteine to phenylalanine. To get clonality, Shannon entropy was normalized by log2 of the number of productive unique TCRs and the result was subtracted from 1. Whether each scalp clone was CD4 or CD8 was inferred by checking scalp TCRbeta sequences against the CD4 and CD8 repertoires from sorted blood. This is the immuneACCESS table as TCRdb keeps it, with only in-frame sequences that have V and J called. A part of the clones is gone; compared with another copy, unresolved V genes explain less than half, and the rest is unexplained. The V and J calls and clone size were taken over from that table, and D and trimming were inferred from the DNA. The sample yields 90,000 to 150,000 clones; approximately 53% were counted once. Roughly 0.5% of the sample comes from the top ten.

This clonotype was obtained from a human donor with alopecia areata. This chain is built from TRBV27 and TRBJ1-5, with no confident D gene call. The sample in question was CD4+ T cells sorted from blood, obtained at week 4, from a patient treated with tofacitinib. The CDR3 reads CASSRDSGSNQPQHF. The sequenced DNA: TGTGCCAGCAGCCGGGATTCAGGATCCAATCAGCCCCAGCATTTT.